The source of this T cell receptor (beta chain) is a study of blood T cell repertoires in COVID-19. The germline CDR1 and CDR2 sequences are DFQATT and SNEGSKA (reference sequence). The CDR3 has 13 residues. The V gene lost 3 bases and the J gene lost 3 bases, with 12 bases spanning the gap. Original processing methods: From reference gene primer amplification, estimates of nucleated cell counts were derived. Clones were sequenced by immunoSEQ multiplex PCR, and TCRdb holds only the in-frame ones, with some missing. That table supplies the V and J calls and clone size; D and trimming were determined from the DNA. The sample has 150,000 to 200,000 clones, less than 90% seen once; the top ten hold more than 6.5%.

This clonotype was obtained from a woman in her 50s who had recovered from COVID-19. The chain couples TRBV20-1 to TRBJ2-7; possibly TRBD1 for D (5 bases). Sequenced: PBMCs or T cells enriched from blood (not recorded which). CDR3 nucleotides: TGCAGTGCTAGTCAGGGCGGTTACTACGAGCAGTACTTC. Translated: CSASQGGYYEQYF.